What follows are 29 T cell receptor beta chains derived from one specimen sequenced in a study of shared clonotypes between healthy human individuals. The repertoire was sequenced with immunoSEQ multiplex PCR; TCRdb's copy has only in-frame clones and lacks some. The sample yields some 1 million clones, more than 65% seen once. Sample: memory CD4+ T cells sorted from blood. As for subset: CD45RA-negative fraction. Every receptor here comes from a young man in good health.

In regard to this clone: This could be a read error, since a much larger clone is one nucleotide away. J is TRBJ2-7 and V is TRBV11-2, with D uncertain. The germline V gene encodes CDR1 SGHAT and CDR2 FQNNGV. Between the trimmed V and J ends, which lost 5 bases and 0 bases, there was a span of 8 bases. The CDR3 totals 13 residues. CDR3 residues: CASSRSDSYEQYF. The CDR3 DNA reads as TGTGCCAGCAGCCGGTCAGACTCCTACGAGCAGTACTTC.

This chain uses TRBV5-1 with TRBJ2-1; D not resolved. V lost 1 base to trimming and J lost 8 bases, with 13 bases between them. The CDR3 has 14 amino acids. CDR1 SGHRS and CDR2 YFSETQ come from the germline V gene. CDR3 residues: CASSLSSIVDEQFF. CDR3 in DNA: TGCGCCAGCAGCTTGAGTTCTATTGTTGATGAGCAGTTCTTC.

This clone was seen ten or more times. For the CDR3, the DNA is TGTGCCAGCACTCTGACAGGGACGAACACTGAAGCTTTCTTT. Its protein product is CASTLTGTNTEAFF. This chain joins TRBV6-1 and TRBJ1-1; TRBD1 matches at 7 bases. Germline trimming cut 7 bases from V and 1 base from J; bases unmatched to any gene: 6. Per germline, CDR1 MNHNS and CDR2 SASEGT. The CDR3 covers 14 residues.

J is TRBJ1-6 and V is TRBV7-9; TRBD1 is a possible D gene (5 bases). V lost 5 bases and J 10 bases, leaving 15 bases between the germline ends. Germline CDR1 reads SEHNR; CDR2 reads FQNEAQ (reference sequence). The CDR3 length is 14 residues. CDR3 sequence reads: CASSLERGGSPLHF. CDR3 coding DNA: TGTGCCAGCAGCCTTGAGAGGGGTGGATCACCCCTCCACTTT.

The V call is TRBV29-1, the J call TRBJ1-2; TRBD1 aligns across 7 bases. The germline CDR1 and CDR2 sequences are SQVTM and ANQGSEA. Trimming cost V 6 bases and J 2 bases; bases outside gene matches: 3. This CDR3 is 12 amino acids long. The CDR3 nucleotides are TGCAGCGTGGCAGGGGGAAACTATGGCTACACCTTC. It encodes CSVAGGNYGYTF.

The V gene is TRBV27, the J gene TRBJ2-2; TRBD2 agrees at 10 bases. Trimming at V came to 5 bases and at J to 7 bases, leaving 7 bases not matched to a gene. The CDR3 loop spans 15 amino acids. The germline V gene has CDR1 MNHEY and CDR2 SMNVEV (reference sequence). The CDR3 reads CASSPSGSFVGELFF. The CDR3 DNA reads TGTGCCAGCAGTCCTAGCGGGAGTTTCGTCGGGGAGCTGTTTTTT.

The chain combines TRBV14 with TRBJ1-2; tentatively, D is TRBD1 (5 bases). The CDR3 runs 17 residues. Trimming stripped 4 bases from V and 8 bases from J, with 26 bases between. Germline lookup yields CDR1 SGHDN and CDR2 FVKESK. The CDR3 loop is CASSPSGPPRGVSGYTF. The CDR3 region has the DNA TGTGCCAGCAGCCCATCTGGGCCGCCCCGAGGGGTTTCCGGCTACACCTTC.

The rearrangement uses TRBV11-2 and TRBJ2-2; maybe TRBD1 (5 bases). The CDR3 has 14 amino acids. Germline CDR1 reads SGHAT; CDR2 reads FQNNGV. V gave up 3 bases and J gave up 6 bases, with 11 bases separating them. CDR3 sequence (DNA): TGTGCCAGCAGCTTTCAGGGCCCCCCCGGGGAGCTGTTTTTT. Amino acid sequence: CASSFQGPPGELFF.

J is TRBJ1-2 and V is TRBV18, with a weak D call TRBD1 (5 bases). Trimming removed 2 bases at V and 2 bases at J, with 12 bases between. Germline CDR1 is KGHSH and CDR2 is LQKENI. This CDR3 has 15 residues. The CDR3 DNA reads as TGTGCCAGCTCACCAGCGCAGGGTATGAACTATGGCTACACCTTC. This gives the protein CASSPAQGMNYGYTF.

The V call is TRBV5-4, the J call TRBJ1-5; D gene ambiguous. The germline CDR1 and CDR2 sequences are SGHNT and YYREEE (reference sequence). Deletions cut 4 bases from V and 3 bases from J, with 8 bases between. This CDR3 region has 13 residues. The CDR3 region has the DNA TGTGCCAGCAGCCCCGACACCAATCAGCCCCAGCATTTT. Amino acids: CASSPDTNQPQHF.

The CDR3: CASSDITVIQETQYF. CDR3 DNA: TGTGCCAGCAGTGATATTACAGTAATACAAGAGACCCAGTACTTC. The chain recombines TRBV25-1 with TRBJ2-5; D call uncertain. The CDR3 contains 15 residues. From germline, CDR1 is MGHDK and CDR2 SYGVNS. Trimming removed 3 bases from V and 2 bases from J, with 13 bases in between.

The chain links TRBV19 to TRBJ1-1; D remains unclear. This CDR3 has 12 amino acids. Germline CDR1 reads LNHDA; CDR2 reads SQIVND (reference sequence). Trimming removed 0 bases at V and 11 bases at J, with 10 bases between. CDR3 sequence (DNA): TGTGCCAGTAGTATAGAAGAGTCTCGGGCTTTCTTT. Amino acid sequence: CASSIEESRAFF.

V usage is TRBV4-3 and J usage is TRBJ2-1; maybe TRBD2 (5 bases). This CDR3 spans 15 amino acids. CDR1 LGHNA and CDR2 YSLEER come from the germline V gene. V lost 4 bases and J lost 0, with 10 bases in between. The CDR3 nucleotides are TGCGCCAGCAGCCTGGAAGCGGCCTCCTACAATGAGCAGTTCTTC. Translated: CASSLEAASYNEQFF.

The chain employs TRBV5-1 and TRBJ2-2, with TRBD2 matching over 9 bases. Germline V gene data show CDR1 as SGHRS and CDR2 as YFSETQ. The CDR3 sequence is 16 residues long. J gave up 5 bases and V 3 bases, and 8 bases lay outside the gene matches. CDR3 residues: CASSSGISGGTGELFF. CDR3 DNA sequence: TGCGCCAGCAGCTCTGGCATTAGCGGGGGAACCGGGGAGCTGTTTTTT.

The V gene is TRBV5-1, the J gene TRBJ1-3, with D uncertain. Between the trimmed V and J ends, which lost 0 bases and 7 bases, there was a span of 8 bases. The CDR3 is 13 residues long. Germline loops: CDR1 SGHRS, CDR2 YFSETQ. Here the CDR3 reads CASSLVLGNTIYF. Here the CDR3 DNA reads TGCGCCAGCAGCTTGGTCTTGGGCAACACCATATATTTT.

J is TRBJ1-4 and V is TRBV4-3, with 9 bases lining up with TRBD1. V trimming: 1 base; J trimming: 8 bases; junction bases outside the gene matches: 2. This CDR3 is built from 14 residues. Germline V CDR1 and CDR2: LGHNA, YSLEER. CDR3 nucleotide sequence: TGCGCCAGCAGCCAAGGGACAGGGGTAGAAAAACTGTTTTTT. Its protein is CASSQGTGVEKLFF.

The chain links TRBV2 to TRBJ1-5; the match to TRBD1 covers 8 bases. The junction had 5 bases not matched to a gene; V was cut back by 4 bases and J by 0 bases. Germline values: CDR1 SNHLY, CDR2 FYNNEI. The CDR3 sequence is 16 residues long. This CDR3 reads CASSATGGNSNQPQHF. In DNA, the CDR3 is TGTGCCAGCAGTGCAACAGGGGGGAATAGCAATCAGCCCCAGCATTTT.

As for this clone: One end of the junction does not line up with germline, which may come from a read error. V is TRBV7-2 and J is TRBJ2-2; no clear D gene. Germline assignment: CDR1 SGHTA and CDR2 FQGNSA. CDR3 length: 14 amino acids. CDR3 DNA sequence: TGTGCCAGCAGCCCCAGACCGAACCCCGGGGAGCTGTTTTTT. It encodes CASSPRPNPGELFF.

This clone was counted once. This chain links TRBV19 with TRBJ2-7; D possibly corresponds to TRBD2 (6 bases). Germline V gene lookup returns CDR1 LNHDA and CDR2 SQIVND (reference sequence). The CDR3 consists of 16 residues. Trimming took off 3 bases at V and 2 bases at J, with 17 bases between the two ends. CDR3 sequence reads: CASSMIREPGPYEQYF. CDR3 coding DNA: TGTGCCAGTAGTATGATCCGGGAGCCCGGCCCCTACGAGCAGTACTTC.

The V and J genes are TRBV6-5 and TRBJ2-1; 9 positions match TRBD1. The length of the CDR3 is 15 residues. Germline CDR1 MNHEY, CDR2 SVGAGI. Trimming cost V 4 bases and J 7 bases; bases outside gene matches: 8. In DNA form, the CDR3 reads TGTGCCAGCAGTTTCCGGGACAGGGTATGGAATGAGCAGTTCTTC. Protein sequence: CASSFRDRVWNEQFF.

To note about this clone: The same CDR3 is also encoded by other DNA sequences in this sample. This sequence joins TRBV5-1 and TRBJ1-2; D uncertain. The V gene lost 0 bases and the J gene lost 4 bases, with 7 bases spanning the gap. Germline CDR1 SGHRS, CDR2 YFSETQ. CDR3 length: 13 residues. This CDR3 is CASSLDGGYGYTF. The DNA for the CDR3 is TGCGCCAGCAGCTTGGACGGCGGCTATGGCTACACCTTC.

The V call is TRBV9, the J call TRBJ1-4; 10 nucleotides agree with TRBD1. The CDR3 has 15 amino acids. Germline V gene sequence: CDR1 SGDLS, CDR2 YYNGEE. V shed 4 bases, J shed 5 bases, and the junction held 5 bases outside the gene matches. CDR3 sequence reads: CASSTMTGGNEKLFF. The CDR3, as DNA: TGTGCCAGCAGCACAATGACAGGGGGCAATGAAAAACTGTTTTTT.

The chain employs TRBV10-1 and TRBJ2-2, with D tentatively TRBD1 or TRBD2 (5 bases each). This CDR3 contains 13 residues. The V end was cut by 2 bases, the J end by 6 bases, with 7 bases between. Germline V lookup: CDR1 WNHNN, CDR2 SYGVQD (reference sequence). CDR3 bases: TGCGCCAGCAGTGAGGTGGGGGCCGGGGAGCTGTTTTTT. This encodes CASSEVGAGELFF.

V usage is TRBV9 and J usage is TRBJ2-3; a weak D match, TRBD2 (5 bases). Trimming took 6 bases from V and 6 from J, leaving 14 bases between them. The length of the CDR3 is 13 residues. Germline V CDR1 and CDR2: SGDLS, YYNGEE. The CDR3 DNA reads as TGTGCCAGCAACGGGGAAGGGTGGGATACGCAGTATTTT. Translating gives CASNGEGWDTQYF.

The CDR3 loop reads CAWRPRAGDGEAKNIQYF. DNA for the CDR3: TGTGCCTGGAGGCCAAGGGCGGGAGATGGGGAAGCCAAAAACATTCAGTACTTC. The J gene is TRBJ2-4, the V gene TRBV30; 7 bases line up with TRBD2. Germline V gene sequence: CDR1 GTSNPN, CDR2 SVGIG (reference sequence). The CDR3 covers 18 residues. The V gene end was trimmed by 3 bases and the J gene end by 0 bases; junction bases not matched to a gene: 14. The variable domain in full, completed from reference TRBV30 and TRBJ2-4, reads SQTIHQWPATLVQPVGSPLSLECTVEGTSNPNLYWYRQAAGRGLQLLFYSVGIGQISSEVPQNLSASRPQDRQFILSSKKLLLSDSGFYLCAWRPRAGDGEAKNIQYFGAGTRLSVL.

The chain uses TRBV5-1 and TRBJ2-1; tentative D call: TRBD2 (6 bases). V was shortened by 3 bases and J by 6 bases, with 16 bases between the two germline ends. The CDR3 is 15 residues long. The V gene's germline CDR1 is SGHRS and CDR2 YFSETQ. The CDR3 DNA is TGCGCCAGCAGCTCTAGCGTAGGAGGTATCAATGAGCAGTTCTTC. This sequence encodes CASSSSVGGINEQFF.

As to this clone: Other nucleotide sequences in the sample specify the same CDR3. The chain is built from TRBV30 and TRBJ2-5, with 7 positions matching TRBD2. Losses at the gene ends were 5 bases for V and 5 bases for J; bases not matched to a gene: 2. The CDR3 is made up of 11 amino acids. Germline V gene lookup returns CDR1 GTSNPN and CDR2 SVGIG (reference sequence). The CDR3 spells CAWSGGETQYF. The DNA of the CDR3 is TGTGCCTGGTCCGGGGGGGAGACCCAGTACTTC.

This rearrangement joins TRBV9 to TRBJ2-7; D is possibly TRBD1 (5 bases). Trimming pared 0 bases from V and 4 bases from J, leaving 8 bases between. Germline loops: CDR1 SGDLS, CDR2 YYNGEE. CDR3 length: 13 residues. The chain's CDR3 is CASSVESGYEQYF. CDR3 sequence (DNA): TGTGCCAGCAGCGTAGAGTCAGGGTACGAGCAGTACTTC.

The chain couples TRBV5-5 to TRBJ2-3, with a possible D match to TRBD2 (7 bases). Trimming stripped 2 bases from V and 2 bases from J, with 12 bases between. Per germline, CDR1 SGHKS and CDR2 YYEKEE (reference sequence). This CDR3 is built from 15 residues. This CDR3 is CASSFAGASTDTQYF. The CDR3 DNA is TGTGCCAGCAGCTTTGCGGGGGCCTCCACAGATACGCAGTATTTT.